The 21 T cell receptor beta chains below were found in one sample sequenced in a study of blood T cells in healthy people across ages. Then a second PCR, running about 7 to 11 cycles, was carried out with a sample-barcoded 5' primer and a J-beta primer mix. TCRdb passed the 5' RACE reads through MiXCR, listing each CDR3 protein once. Counted here are almost 1 million distinct CDR3 sequences, roughly 50% occurring once; the ten biggest clones make up about 22%. Sample: blood. The receptors originated from a woman aged 55-70 years in good health.

This clonotype was counted ten times or more. The genes are TRBV6-1 and TRBJ1-5; a possible D gene is TRBD1 (5 bases). Deletions cut 1 base from V and 7 bases from J, with 11 bases between. Germline CDR1 is MNHNS and CDR2 is SASEGT. This CDR3 region has 14 residues. The CDR3 coding sequence is TGTGCCAGCAGTGAAGGCAGGGCCCCCCAGCCCCAGCATTTT. This sequence encodes CASSEGRAPQPQHF.

A few counts support this clonotype. The V call is TRBV10-1, the J call TRBJ2-3; unclear D gene. This CDR3 is 11 amino acids long. Germline V CDR1 and CDR2: WNHNN, SYGVQD (reference sequence). The germline V and J ends were trimmed by 8 bases and 6 bases, with 9 bases remaining between them. The CDR3 DNA sequence: TGCGCCAGCGGTTTAAGGGATACGCAGTATTTT. Residues: CASGLRDTQYF.

The DNA of the CDR3 is TGTGCCAGCAGACCACTTCACCGGGGGGCCTACGAGCAGTACTTC. Translating gives CASRPLHRGAYEQYF. The chain joins TRBV11-2 to TRBJ2-7, with 7 bases identical to TRBD2. CDR3 length: 15 residues. Trimming cost V 6 bases and J 2 bases; bases outside gene matches: 10. Germline values: CDR1 SGHAT, CDR2 FQNNGV.

The chain has TRBV7-2 and TRBJ2-3; 7 nucleotides match TRBD2. The germline V gene encodes CDR1 SGHTA and CDR2 FQGNSA. The V segment lost 0 bases and the J segment 5 bases; nucleotides outside the gene matches: 8. The CDR3 is made up of 16 amino acids. The CDR3 loop is CASSLAGGTIGDTQYF. The CDR3 bases are TGTGCCAGCAGCTTAGCGGGGGGGACTATCGGAGATACGCAGTATTTT.

V and J are TRBV20-1 and TRBJ2-7; 11 nucleotides line up with TRBD2. J lost 2 bases, V lost 3 bases, and 9 bases had no gene match. This CDR3 is built from 16 residues. The V gene's germline CDR1 is DFQATT and CDR2 SNEGSKA (reference sequence). The CDR3 DNA is TGCAGTGCTAGGGGACTAGCGGAACTTCAAACCTACGAGCAGTACTTC. Amino acids: CSARGLAELQTYEQYF.

This clonotype appeared once. The chain employs TRBV7-9 and TRBJ2-3; possible D gene TRBD2, 5 bases. The ends were cut back, 4 bases at V and 8 bases at J, with 13 bases in the middle. The germline V gene has CDR1 SEHNR and CDR2 FQNEAQ (reference sequence). The length of the CDR3 is 13 residues. Here the CDR3 DNA reads TGTGCCAGCAGCTCACTCAGCGGAGTTACGCAGTATTTT. Encoded protein: CASSSLSGVTQYF.

This clonotype was detected a few times. The chain links TRBV20-1 to TRBJ2-4; possibly TRBD1 for D (6 bases). Germline CDR1 is DFQATT and CDR2 is SNEGSKA (reference sequence). V gave up 2 bases and J gave up 4 bases, with 15 bases separating them. The CDR3 covers 15 residues. CDR3 loop: CSARNRETGKNIQYF. DNA of the CDR3: TGCAGTGCTAGAAACAGGGAGACCGGGAAAAACATTCAGTACTTC.

The genes are TRBV4-2 and TRBJ2-5; D perhaps matches TRBD2 (5 bases). The J call may be mistaken, given a closer DNA end match to TRBJ2-7. CDR3 length: 15 residues. Germline V gene data show CDR1 as LGHNA and CDR2 as YNFKEQ. Here the CDR3 DNA reads TGTGCCAGCAGCCAAGGAGGGTCTACCTCCTACGAGCAGTACTTC. This codes for CASSQGGSTSYEQYF.

This clonotype was counted only a few times. The chain has TRBV29-1 and TRBJ2-3; D remains unclear. This CDR3 region has 13 residues. V gave up 0 bases and J gave up 2 bases, with 6 bases separating them. Germline V CDR1 and CDR2: SQVTM, ANQGSEA. As DNA, the CDR3 is TGCAGCGTTGAAGAACAGTACACAGATACGCAGTATTTT. It codes for CSVEEQYTDTQYF.

This clonotype has a handful of counts. The rearrangement links TRBV7-2 to TRBJ2-5; 8 bases map to TRBD2. V lost 8 bases to trimming and J lost 5 bases; unmatched junction nucleotides: 7. The CDR3 totals 13 residues. Germline V gene lookup returns CDR1 SGHTA and CDR2 FQGNSA. The CDR3 region has the DNA TGTGCCAGCGGGCAAGCGGGAGTTGAGACCCAGTACTTC. Translated: CASGQAGVETQYF.

This clonotype appeared once. The chain has TRBV24-1 and TRBJ2-5; 7 positions agree with TRBD1. CDR1 and CDR2 from the germline V gene are KGHDR and SFDVKD. The CDR3 is 16 residues long. Trimming cost V 4 bases and J 5 bases; bases outside gene matches: 12. DNA for the CDR3: TGTGCCACCAGTGAAGTCCGGGACAGCCAAGGGGAGACCCAGTACTTC. Translation gives CATSEVRDSQGETQYF.

The CDR3 DNA reads TGTGCCAGCAGCTTGGTTCCGGCCAGGAGCACAGATACGCAGTATTTT. Translating it yields CASSLVPARSTDTQYF. The chain uses TRBV7-3 and TRBJ2-3; no clear D. CDR3 length: 16 amino acids. V lost 3 bases, J lost 0 bases, and 13 bases lay in between. CDR1 is SGHTA, CDR2 FQGTGA, per germline.

The rearrangement joins TRBV7-2 to TRBJ2-1; D is perhaps TRBD1 or TRBD2 (5 bases each). CDR3 length: 14 amino acids. CDR1 and CDR2 from the germline V gene are SGHTA and FQGNSA. V lost 5 bases, J lost 8 bases, and 16 bases lay in between. CDR3 loop: CASSPPGTRDEQFF. As DNA, the CDR3 is TGTGCCAGCAGCCCTCCCGGGACCCGCGATGAGCAGTTCTTC.

The J gene is TRBJ2-1, the V gene TRBV12-3 or TRBV12-4; 12 bases agree with TRBD2. The CDR3 has 16 residues. V dropped 3 bases and J dropped 3; count of bases not matched to a gene: 3. The CDR3 nucleotides are TGTGCCAGCAGTTTCCTAGCGGGAGGGATCTACAATGAGCAGTTCTTC. It codes for CASSFLAGGIYNEQFF.

This sequence joins TRBV6-6 and TRBJ2-7; no firm D call. Trimming pared 0 bases from V and 3 bases from J, leaving 9 bases between. This CDR3 comprises 14 residues. CDR1 and CDR2 from the germline V gene are MNHNY and SVGAGI (reference sequence). The CDR3 nucleotides read TGTGCCAGCAGTTACTCGGCCCCAGACTACGAGCAGTACTTC. Translated: CASSYSAPDYEQYF.

The chain has TRBV6-2 or TRBV6-3 and TRBJ2-5, with TRBD2 as a possible D gene (5 bases). Trimming shortened V by 2 bases and J by 7 bases, and 17 bases separated the two germline ends. This CDR3 is 15 amino acids long. The germline CDR1 and CDR2 sequences are MNHEY and SVGEGT. The CDR3 nucleotides are TGTGCCAGCAGTTACCGTAGCGAACTGGCCGGGACCCAGTACTTC. This gives the protein CASSYRSELAGTQYF.

The chain is built from TRBV20-1 and TRBJ1-1, with 10 positions matching TRBD1. The CDR3 runs 15 residues. Trimming at V came to 3 bases and at J to 11 bases, leaving 15 bases not matched to a gene. CDR1 is DFQATT, CDR2 SNEGSKA, per germline (reference sequence). The CDR3 is CSARDPGQGNRGAFF. In DNA form, the CDR3 reads TGCAGTGCTAGGGATCCGGGACAGGGGAATAGGGGCGCTTTCTTT.

This clonotype was seen only a few times. The gene calls are TRBV28 and TRBJ1-1; D ambiguous. The germline CDR1 and CDR2 sequences are MDHEN and SYDVKM. V lost 6 bases to trimming and J lost 8 bases, with 19 bases between them. This CDR3 region has 14 residues. CDR3 sequence: CASSFLLPGFEAFF. For the CDR3, the DNA is TGTGCCAGCAGCTTTCTACTTCCGGGCTTCGAAGCTTTCTTT.

This clonotype occurred a few times. The chain is built from TRBV20-1 and TRBJ2-7; the D gene is possibly TRBD1 (6 bases). The germline V and J ends were trimmed by 7 bases and 3 bases, with 16 bases remaining between them. This CDR3 has 13 amino acids. Germline lookup yields CDR1 DFQATT and CDR2 SNEGSKA (reference sequence). The CDR3 DNA follows: TGCAGTGTAGGGGCAGGGGCCCACTACGAGCAGTACTTC. The encoded protein is CSVGAGAHYEQYF.

A remark on this clonotype: This may come from a read error, since a much larger clone is one base off. The gene calls are TRBV7-8 and TRBJ1-6; possibly TRBD1 for D (5 bases). Germline V gene sequence: CDR1 SGHVS, CDR2 FQNEAQ. This CDR3 is built from 16 residues. The CDR3 nucleotides are TGTGCCAGCAGCTTAGTAAACCGGAGCGGGGGTTCACCCCCCCACTTT. Protein sequence: CASSLVNRSGGSPPHF.

The chain employs TRBV2 and TRBJ2-5; 9 bases fit TRBD2. This CDR3 comprises 14 residues. CDR1 is SNHLY and CDR2 is FYNNEI in the germline V gene. J gave up 5 bases and V 8 bases, and 9 bases lay outside the gene matches. The CDR3 DNA sequence: TGTGCCAGCCTGACTAGCGGAGGGGGGGAGACCCAGTACTTC. This gives the protein CASLTSGGGETQYF.